This entry features one T cell receptor (beta chain) sequence. The target of this receptor is not known. No much larger clonotype is one base removed from it; base qualities were not supplied. This sample is part of a study of vaccination and CD4 T cells after COVID-19 (dated by TCRdb to 2022 to 2024). Context from the whole study: SARS-CoV-2 positivity had been established in the convalescent patients by nasal swab PCR, and mild disease was recorded in under ten of these patients and severe disease in one. In the convalescent cohort there were six males and four females, among whom were two Hispanic individuals, seven Caucasians, two Asians and one multiracial person. Participants got two doses of the Pfizer-BioNTech BNT162b2 vaccine (n=8) or two doses of the Moderna mRNA-1273 vaccine (n=2). Post-COVID blood samples from convalescent patients were collected a median of approximately 93 days after diagnosis, with a range of 35 to 161 days. Post-vaccine blood samples were collected a median of approximately 68 days after the second vaccine dose, ranging from roughly 13 to 250 days. Three convalescent patients were sampled both early after vaccination (day 14) and late after vaccination (days 161 to 241). For stimulating the cultures, overlapping spike peptide pools were used, derived from SARS-CoV-2 as well as from the common cold coronaviruses HCoV-NL63, HCoV-OC43 and HCoV-229E. In control cultures, a CEFX viral epitope pool was used as positive control, an HIV-1 Nef peptide pool was used as negative control, or no peptide was added. In some eleven COVID-19 convalescent patients and a handful of infection-naive healthy vaccine recipients, researchers compared the spike-specific CD4+ TCR repertoire from before mRNA vaccination with the repertoire from after.

General study outcomes and caveats: In convalescent patients, a median around 86% of post-vaccine SARS-CoV-2-reactive clones were detected only after vaccination, suggesting vaccine-specific priming. In convalescent patients, nearly all vaccine-specific clones (304 of 307) were found to be mono-reactive for SARS-CoV-2 spike rather than cross-reactive with common cold coronaviruses. The number of convalescent patients in the study was relatively small, and the study did not examine early timepoints following natural infection. The median number of SARS-CoV-2-reactive clonotypes rose from 20 to 25 after infection to some 37 after vaccination, but the change was not significant.

The library was produced with PCR. DNA from cultured CD4+ T cells was subjected to TCR sequencing with the Oncomine TCR Beta short-read assay at the Johns Hopkins FTIC core. The QIAamp micro DNA kit was used to extract genomic DNA from the cultured CD4+ T cells. Oncomine TCR Beta libraries from cultured CD4+ T cells were pooled with unique dual indexes and sequenced on an Illumina iSeq 100. Per the authors' processing: Non-productive sequences were removed, and CDR3s not starting with C, not ending with F or W, or shorter than 7 amino acids were discarded. Antigen-specific clonotypes were identified using the MANAFEST web application through comparison of peptide-stimulated wells with reference and other culture wells. An FDR below 0.05, an odds ratio above 5, and a productive frequency above 0.1% in at least two of three replicate wells were required for clones to be considered positive. A clonotype was classed as cross-reactive if the clonotype showed significant expansion both in SARS-CoV-2 spike wells and in at least one common cold coronavirus spike condition. Similarity between CDR3 sequences was evaluated in R version 3.6.1 using Levenshtein distances (stringdist) and unrooted phylogenetic trees (ape). The public reads were run again by TCRdb, first through fastp at Q25 and then through MiXCR, and only productive beta chains were kept. Rows with a matching CDR3 protein are joined into one entry that keeps the most common DNA and genes. For this entry, the V and J calls and clone size follow TCRdb and not the study's own pipeline. This sample is represented by tens of thousands of distinct CDR3 sequences; around 28% of them were singletons. The ten largest clones capture about 7% of the sample.

The CDR3 holds 15 amino acids from the cysteine to the phenylalanine. The retained sequence is limited to the CDR3, 45 bases, with the frame set at the first base. V is pared back by 1 base and J by 1 base, with 9 bases lying between the germline termini. The germline V gene (reference sequence) sets CDR1 to LNHDA and CDR2 to SQIVND. The sample's time point label, in plain terms: late sampling 161 to 241 days after vaccination in three convalescent patients. The treatment or condition label corresponds to: roughly 11-day PBMC culture with coronavirus spike peptide pools or control peptides (ViraFEST assay). The ViraFEST assay, used in the study, expanded antigen-specific T cells with peptide pools and then identified the expanded clonotypes through TCR sequencing. The convalescent patients' positive SARS-CoV-2 PCR tests were from March to December 2020, which was before the Alpha, Beta and Delta variants emerged in the United States. Two million PBMCs per well were cultured in IMDM with approximately 5% human AB serum and about 9.2 IU/ml IL-2, plus 10 ug/ml peptide pools. On days 3 and 7, half of the culture medium was replaced with fresh IL-2-containing medium. Once the cells had been in culture for around 10 days, the EasySep CD4+ T cell isolation kit was used to isolate CD4+ T cells by negative selection. Ficoll-Paque Plus gradient centrifugation was used to isolate PBMCs from whole blood, and the isolated PBMCs were then either used fresh or cryopreserved at -140C. Each culture condition was generally run in triplicate wells.

The sequence was obtained from a human donor who had recovered from COVID-19. The V and J genes are TRBV19 and TRBJ2-3; the D gene cannot be named for sure. Specimen: CD4+ T cells from blood, cultured in vitro, collected about 7 months after SARS-CoV-2 vaccination. The CDR3 sequence is CASSIGPRRTDTQYF. The DNA is as follows: TGTGCCAGTAGTATAGGCCCCCGCCGCACAGATACGCAGTATTTT.